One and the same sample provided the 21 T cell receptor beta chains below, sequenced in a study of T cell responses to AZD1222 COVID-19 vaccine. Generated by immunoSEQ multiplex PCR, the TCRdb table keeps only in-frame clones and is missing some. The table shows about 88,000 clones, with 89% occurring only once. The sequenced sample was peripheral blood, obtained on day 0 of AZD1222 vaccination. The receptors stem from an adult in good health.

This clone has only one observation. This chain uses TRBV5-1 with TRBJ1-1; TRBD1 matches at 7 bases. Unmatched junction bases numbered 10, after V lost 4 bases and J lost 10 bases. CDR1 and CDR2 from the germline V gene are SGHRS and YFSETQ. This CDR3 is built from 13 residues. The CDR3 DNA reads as TGCGCCAGCAGCCCAGACAGGGTGGATCGAGCTTTCTTT. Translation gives CASSPDRVDRAFF.

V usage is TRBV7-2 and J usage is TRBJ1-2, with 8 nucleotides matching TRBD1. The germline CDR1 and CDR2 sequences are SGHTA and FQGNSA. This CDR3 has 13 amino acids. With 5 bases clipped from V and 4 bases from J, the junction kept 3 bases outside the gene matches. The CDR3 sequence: CASSQDRVYGYTF. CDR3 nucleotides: TGTGCCAGCAGCCAGGACAGGGTCTATGGCTACACCTTC.

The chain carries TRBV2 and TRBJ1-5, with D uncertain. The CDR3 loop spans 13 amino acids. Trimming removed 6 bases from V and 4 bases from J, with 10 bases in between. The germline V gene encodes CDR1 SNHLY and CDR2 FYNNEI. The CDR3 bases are TGTGCCAGCAGGATGGGCGAGAATCAGCCCCAGCATTTT. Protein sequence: CASRMGENQPQHF.

The CDR3 nucleotides read TGTGCCAGCCAGGGACAGCTGAACACTGAAGCTTTCTTT. Translation gives CASQGQLNTEAFF. The rearrangement links TRBV18 to TRBJ1-1; TRBD1 aligns across 7 bases. Per the germline V gene, CDR1 is KGHSH and CDR2 is LQKENI. Unmatched junction bases numbered 3, after V lost 8 bases and J lost 0 bases. This CDR3 spans 13 amino acids.

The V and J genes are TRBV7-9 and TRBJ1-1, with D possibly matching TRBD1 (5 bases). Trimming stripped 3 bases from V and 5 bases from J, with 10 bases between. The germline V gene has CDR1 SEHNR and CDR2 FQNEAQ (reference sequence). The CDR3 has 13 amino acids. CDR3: CASSFLGRTEAFF. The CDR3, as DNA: TGTGCCAGCAGCTTCCTGGGGCGTACTGAAGCTTTCTTT.

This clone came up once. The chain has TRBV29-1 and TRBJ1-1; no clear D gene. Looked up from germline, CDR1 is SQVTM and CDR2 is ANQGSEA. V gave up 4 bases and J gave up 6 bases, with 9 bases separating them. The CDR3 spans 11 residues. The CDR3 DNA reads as TGCAGCGTTGGGACTTCGGCTGAAGCTTTCTTT. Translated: CSVGTSAEAFF.

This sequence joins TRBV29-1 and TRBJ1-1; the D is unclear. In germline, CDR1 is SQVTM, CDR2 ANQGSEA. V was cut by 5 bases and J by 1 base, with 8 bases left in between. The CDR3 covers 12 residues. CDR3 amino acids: CSVKVGNTEAFF. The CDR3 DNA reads TGCAGCGTTAAGGTGGGGAACACTGAAGCTTTCTTT.

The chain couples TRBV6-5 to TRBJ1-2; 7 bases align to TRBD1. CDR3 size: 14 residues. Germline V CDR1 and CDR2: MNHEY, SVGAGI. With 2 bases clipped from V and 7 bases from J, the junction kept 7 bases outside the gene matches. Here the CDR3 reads CASSYGDRVAGYTF. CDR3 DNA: TGTGCCAGCAGTTACGGAGACAGGGTTGCTGGCTACACCTTC.

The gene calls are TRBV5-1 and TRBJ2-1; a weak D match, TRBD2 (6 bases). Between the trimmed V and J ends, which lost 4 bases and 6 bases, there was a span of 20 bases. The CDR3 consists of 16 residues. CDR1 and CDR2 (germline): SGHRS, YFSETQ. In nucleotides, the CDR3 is TGCGCCAGCAGCACTCATGGGAGGAAGTTTGGCAATGAGCAGTTCTTC. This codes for CASSTHGRKFGNEQFF. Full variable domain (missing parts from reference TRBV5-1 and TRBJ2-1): KAGVTQTPRYLIKTRGQQVTLSCSPISGHRSVSWYQQTPGQGLQFLFEYFSETQRNKGNFPGRFSGRQFSNSRSEMNVSTLELGDSALYLCASSTHGRKFGNEQFFGPGTRLTVL.

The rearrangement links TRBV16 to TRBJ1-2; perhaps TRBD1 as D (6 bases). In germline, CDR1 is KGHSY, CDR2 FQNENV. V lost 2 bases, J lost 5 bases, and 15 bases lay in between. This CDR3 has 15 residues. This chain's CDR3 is CASSQEGRGFYGYTF. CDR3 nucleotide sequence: TGTGCCAGCAGCCAAGAAGGCAGGGGATTTTATGGCTACACCTTC.

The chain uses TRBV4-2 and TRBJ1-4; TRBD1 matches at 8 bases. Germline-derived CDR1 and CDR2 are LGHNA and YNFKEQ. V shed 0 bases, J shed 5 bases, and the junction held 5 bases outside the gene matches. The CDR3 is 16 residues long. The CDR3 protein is CASSQDLDRENEKLFF. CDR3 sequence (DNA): TGTGCCAGCAGCCAAGATCTGGACAGGGAAAATGAAAAACTGTTTTTT.

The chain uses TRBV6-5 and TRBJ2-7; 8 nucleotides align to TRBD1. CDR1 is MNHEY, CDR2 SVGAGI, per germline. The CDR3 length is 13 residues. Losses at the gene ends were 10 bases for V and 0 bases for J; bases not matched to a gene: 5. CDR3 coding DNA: TGTGCCATCGACAGGGGCTACTCCTACGAGCAGTACTTC. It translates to CAIDRGYSYEQYF.

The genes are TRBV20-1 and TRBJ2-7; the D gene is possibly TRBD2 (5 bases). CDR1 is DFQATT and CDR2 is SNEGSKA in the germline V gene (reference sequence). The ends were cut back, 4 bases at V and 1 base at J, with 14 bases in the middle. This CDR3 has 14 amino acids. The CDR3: CSATDYRRSYEQYF. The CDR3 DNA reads TGCAGTGCTACTGACTATCGTCGATCCTACGAGCAGTACTTC.

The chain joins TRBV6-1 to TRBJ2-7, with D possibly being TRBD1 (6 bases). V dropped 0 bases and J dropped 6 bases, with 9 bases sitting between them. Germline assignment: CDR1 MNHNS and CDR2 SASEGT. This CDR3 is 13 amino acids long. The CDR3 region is CASSEARGREQYF. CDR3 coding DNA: TGTGCCAGCAGTGAAGCCAGGGGTCGCGAGCAGTACTTC.

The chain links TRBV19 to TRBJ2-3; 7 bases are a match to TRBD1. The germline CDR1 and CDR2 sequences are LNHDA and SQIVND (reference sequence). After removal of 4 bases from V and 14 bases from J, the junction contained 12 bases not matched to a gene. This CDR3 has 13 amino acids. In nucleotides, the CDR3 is TGTGCCAGTAGTAACGCCGACAGGGTCAATCGGTATTTT. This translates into CASSNADRVNRYF.

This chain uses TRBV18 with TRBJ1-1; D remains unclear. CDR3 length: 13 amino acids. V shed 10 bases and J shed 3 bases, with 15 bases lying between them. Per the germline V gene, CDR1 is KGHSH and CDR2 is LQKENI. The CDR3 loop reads CATSSGWDTEAFF. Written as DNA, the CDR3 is TGTGCCACCTCGAGTGGTTGGGACACTGAAGCTTTCTTT.

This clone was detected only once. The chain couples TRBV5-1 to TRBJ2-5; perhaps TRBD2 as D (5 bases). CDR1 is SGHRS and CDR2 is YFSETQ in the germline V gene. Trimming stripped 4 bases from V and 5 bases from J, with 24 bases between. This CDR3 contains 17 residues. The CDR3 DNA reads TGCGCCAGCAGCCAAGCCCCACTCCCCGAGGGCGGTGAGACCCAGTACTTC. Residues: CASSQAPLPEGGETQYF.

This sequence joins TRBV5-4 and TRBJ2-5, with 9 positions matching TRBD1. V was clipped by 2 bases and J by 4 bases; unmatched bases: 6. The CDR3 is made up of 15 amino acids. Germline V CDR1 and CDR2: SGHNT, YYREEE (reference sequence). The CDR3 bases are TGTGCCAGCAGCTTCGCCGACAGGGGGGGAGAGACCCAGTACTTC. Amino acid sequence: CASSFADRGGETQYF.

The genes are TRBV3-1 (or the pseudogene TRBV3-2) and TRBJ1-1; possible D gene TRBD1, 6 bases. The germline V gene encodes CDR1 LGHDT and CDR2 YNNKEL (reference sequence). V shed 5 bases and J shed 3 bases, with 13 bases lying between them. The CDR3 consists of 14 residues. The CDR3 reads CASSTSGADTEAFF. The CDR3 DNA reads TGTGCCAGCAGCACCTCGGGGGCCGACACTGAAGCTTTCTTT.

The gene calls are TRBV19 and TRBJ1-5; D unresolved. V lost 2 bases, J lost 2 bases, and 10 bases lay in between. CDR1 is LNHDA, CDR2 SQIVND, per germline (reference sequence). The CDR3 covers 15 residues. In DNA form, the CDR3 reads TGTGCCAGTAGTATACGCACCTCCGGCAATCAGCCCCAGCATTTT. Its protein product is CASSIRTSGNQPQHF.

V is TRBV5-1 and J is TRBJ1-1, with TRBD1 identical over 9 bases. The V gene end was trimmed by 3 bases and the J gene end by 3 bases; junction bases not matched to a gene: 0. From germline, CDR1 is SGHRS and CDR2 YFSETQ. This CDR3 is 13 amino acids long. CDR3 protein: CASSWTGDTEAFF. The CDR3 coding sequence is TGCGCCAGCAGCTGGACAGGGGACACTGAAGCTTTCTTT.